These 8 T cell receptor beta chains were sequenced from one sample in a study of cytomegalovirus exposure and HLA in healthy donors. Sequencing used immunoSEQ multiplex PCR; TCRdb keeps in-frame clones, though not all of them. This repertoire shows roughly 76,000 clones, 94% found once; its top ten account for roughly 1.6%. The material sequenced was PBMCs. These receptors were collected from a man aged 18 to 29 in good health and CMV-seropositive.

The chain carries TRBV27 and TRBJ2-2; 8 nucleotides agree with TRBD1. This CDR3 is 15 amino acids long. After removal of 5 bases from V and 6 bases from J, the junction contained 8 bases not matched to a gene. Germline-derived CDR1 and CDR2 are MNHEY and SMNVEV (reference sequence). The CDR3 reads CASSILQGAPGELFF. The CDR3 nucleotides are TGTGCCAGCAGTATATTGCAGGGGGCCCCCGGGGAGCTGTTTTTT.

The chain has TRBV7-9 and TRBJ1-4; TRBD1 might be the D (6 bases). Germline V gene sequence: CDR1 SEHNR, CDR2 FQNEAQ (reference sequence). There are 16 residues in the CDR3. Trimming stripped 5 bases from V and 6 bases from J, with 19 bases between. CDR3 loop: CASSDPTGSNYEKLFF. DNA for the CDR3: TGTGCCAGCAGCGACCCCACAGGGAGTAATTATGAAAAACTGTTTTTT.

The chain is built from TRBV11-1 and TRBJ2-1, with 11 bases fitting TRBD2. The CDR3 length is 17 residues. Per the germline V gene, CDR1 is SGHAT and CDR2 is FQDESV (reference sequence). V shed 6 bases and J 2 bases; nucleotides not matched to a gene: 9. The CDR3 DNA sequence: TGTGCCAGCAGTTTTCAAACGGGACTAGCGGCCTACAATGAGCAGTTCTTC. Its protein product is CASSFQTGLAAYNEQFF.

The chain recombines TRBV7-8 with TRBJ1-4; D may be TRBD1 (5 bases). V lost 5 bases to trimming and J lost 8 bases, with 12 bases between them. The CDR3 runs to 13 residues. Germline assignment: CDR1 SGHVS and CDR2 FQNEAQ. DNA for the CDR3: TGTGCCAGCAGCCCACCGGGGGTGGAAAAACTGTTTTTT. Translating it yields CASSPPGVEKLFF.

The V gene is TRBV28, the J gene TRBJ2-5, with D possibly being TRBD2 (6 bases). Germline V gene data show CDR1 as MDHEN and CDR2 as SYDVKM. CDR3 size: 15 residues. Deletions cut 5 bases from V and 4 bases from J, with 17 bases between. The CDR3 sequence is CASSLSVGRGETQYF. The CDR3 DNA reads as TGTGCCAGCAGTCTTTCGGTCGGGAGAGGAGAGACCCAGTACTTC.

The chain has TRBV10-3 and TRBJ2-7, with 10 bases aligning to TRBD2. The ends lost 6 bases at V and 0 bases at J; junction bases unmatched: 8. The CDR3 sequence is 16 residues long. Germline assignment: CDR1 ENHRY and CDR2 SYGVKD. CDR3 amino acids: CAISLSSGSTSYEQYF. The CDR3, as DNA: TGTGCCATCAGCCTATCTAGCGGGAGCACCTCCTACGAGCAGTACTTC.

CDR3 sequence: CASSPGARDRRPDTQYF. In DNA, the CDR3 is TGCGCCAGCAGCCCGGGAGCCCGGGACAGGAGGCCAGATACGCAGTATTTT. The J gene is TRBJ2-3, the V gene TRBV5-1; TRBD1 agrees at 8 bases. The CDR3 spans 17 residues. J was trimmed by 4 bases and V by 4 bases; bases with no gene match: 14. In germline, CDR1 is SGHRS, CDR2 YFSETQ.

V and J are TRBV19 and TRBJ1-4; D might be TRBD1 (6 bases). The CDR3 extends over 15 amino acids. Germline CDR1 reads LNHDA; CDR2 reads SQIVND (reference sequence). Trimming took 1 base from V and 3 from J, leaving 9 bases between them. The CDR3 sequence: CASSIAAGANEKLFF. CDR3 bases: TGTGCCAGTAGTATAGCGGCAGGGGCTAATGAAAAACTGTTTTTT.